These T cell receptor beta chains were read from a single sample in a study of blood T cell repertoires in COVID-19. TCRdb's table, derived via immunoSEQ multiplex PCR, lists solely in-frame clones and lacks some. The sample shows roughly 160,000 clones, about 82% of them seen only once. Source material: peripheral blood. The receptors shown here come from a man aged 45-65 years with active or convalescent COVID-19. The CDR3 runs from the conserved cysteine through the conserved F or W. Each record gives: V gene, D gene, J gene, clone size, CDR3 DNA, CDR3 protein. A D gene is named only where the DNA matches it firmly. The listing skips clone size in some rows; elsewhere it reads once, few, many or a size class.

v_gene: TRBV11-2; d_gene: TRBD2; j_gene: TRBJ2-7; abundance: once; CDR3nt: TGTGCCAGCAGCTTAGGGACTAGCCCTGCCTACGAGCAGTACTTC; CDR3aa: CASSLGTSPAYEQYF
v_gene: TRBV2; d_gene: .; j_gene: TRBJ1-5; abundance: .; CDR3nt: TGTGCCAGCAGTAAGACAGGAGCCAGCAATCAGCCCCAGCATTTT; CDR3aa: CASSKTGASNQPQHF
v_gene: TRBV7-9; d_gene: TRBD2; j_gene: TRBJ2-1; abundance: .; CDR3nt: TGTGCCAGCAGCTTCCGGCGGGGGGTCTCCTACAATGAGCAGTTCTTC; CDR3aa: CASSFRRGVSYNEQFF
v_gene: TRBV19; d_gene: TRBD1; j_gene: TRBJ2-1; abundance: .; CDR3nt: TGTGCCAGTAGTCGACAGGGGGCAATCAATGAGCAGTTCTTC; CDR3aa: CASSRQGAINEQFF
v_gene: TRBV7-8; d_gene: .; j_gene: TRBJ1-1; abundance: few; CDR3nt: TGTGCCAGCAAAGGCGGGTTTGCGGACACTGAAGCTTTCTTT; CDR3aa: CASKGGFADTEAFF
v_gene: TRBV11-3; d_gene: .; j_gene: TRBJ1-1; abundance: .; CDR3nt: TGTGCCAGCAGCTCAAGACAGAATGAAGCTTTCTTT; CDR3aa: CASSSRQNEAFF
v_gene: TRBV6-5; d_gene: TRBD1; j_gene: TRBJ2-1; abundance: .; CDR3nt: TGTGCCAGCAGTTACGCGGGACAGGGTAGCAATGAGCAGTTCTTC; CDR3aa: CASSYAGQGSNEQFF
v_gene: TRBV5-4; d_gene: TRBD2; j_gene: TRBJ2-3; abundance: .; CDR3nt: TGTGCCAGCAGCTTGCCCCTAGCGGGAGGACTCACAGATACGCAGTATTTT; CDR3aa: CASSLPLAGGLTDTQYF
v_gene: TRBV5-1; d_gene: TRBD2; j_gene: TRBJ2-7; abundance: .; CDR3nt: TGCGCCAGCAGCTCCACGGGAGGCAACTCGTTCGAGCAGTACTTC; CDR3aa: CASSSTGGNSFEQYF
v_gene: TRBV11-3; d_gene: TRBD1; j_gene: TRBJ2-2; abundance: many; CDR3nt: TGTGCCAGCAGCTTGGGGACAGGGCTCCCCTCGAACACCGGGGAGCTGTTTTTT; CDR3aa: CASSLGTGLPSNTGELFF
v_gene: TRBV5-8; d_gene: TRBD1; j_gene: TRBJ1-2; abundance: .; CDR3nt: TGTGCCAGCAGCCCGCGAGACAGGGACTATGGCTACACCTTC; CDR3aa: CASSPRDRDYGYTF
v_gene: TRBV11-2; d_gene: .; j_gene: TRBJ2-1; abundance: .; CDR3nt: TGTGCCAGCCTGCGGAGTGGCCCCTACAATGAGCAGTTCTTC; CDR3aa: CASLRSGPYNEQFF
v_gene: TRBV18; d_gene: TRBD1; j_gene: TRBJ2-5; abundance: .; CDR3nt: TGTGCCAGCTCCCGGGACAGGGGGAGCCAAGAGACCCAGTACTTC; CDR3aa: CASSRDRGSQETQYF
v_gene: TRBV10-2; d_gene: TRBD1; j_gene: TRBJ2-2; abundance: .; CDR3nt: TGCGCCAGCAGGGGGACAGGGCGGGTCGGGGAGCTGTTTTTT; CDR3aa: CASRGTGRVGELFF
v_gene: TRBV10-2; d_gene: TRBD1; j_gene: TRBJ2-7; abundance: .; CDR3nt: TGCGCCAGCGCGGACAGGGGGCGAAATACCTACGAGCAGTACTTC; CDR3aa: CASADRGRNTYEQYF
v_gene: TRBV4-2; d_gene: TRBD1; j_gene: TRBJ2-7; abundance: .; CDR3nt: TGTGCCAGCAGCCAGCACGTGAGGAGAAGACAGGGTGAGTCCTACGAGCAGTACTTC; CDR3aa: CASSQHVRRRQGESYEQYF
v_gene: TRBV19; d_gene: .; j_gene: TRBJ1-5; abundance: .; CDR3nt: TGTGCCAGTAGTATCATGACTCGAGGGAATCAGCCCCAGCATTTT; CDR3aa: CASSIMTRGNQPQHF
v_gene: TRBV18; d_gene: .; j_gene: TRBJ1-4; abundance: .; CDR3nt: TGTGCCAGCTCACGTGACCAGGGAGAAAAACTGTTTTTT; CDR3aa: CASSRDQGEKLFF
v_gene: TRBV19; d_gene: .; j_gene: TRBJ2-1; abundance: .; CDR3nt: TGTGCCAGTAACCCCCAGCAGGGCTACAATGAGCAGTTCTTC; CDR3aa: CASNPQQGYNEQFF
v_gene: TRBV19; d_gene: TRBD1; j_gene: TRBJ2-2; abundance: few; CDR3nt: TGTGCCAGTAGTCCACGACAGGGACCCGGGGAGCTGTTTTTT; CDR3aa: CASSPRQGPGELFF
v_gene: TRBV4-3; d_gene: TRBD2; j_gene: TRBJ2-1; abundance: .; CDR3nt: TGCGCCAGCAGCCAAGATGGAGGGCTAGCGGGAGCCTATGAGCAGTTCTTC; CDR3aa: CASSQDGGLAGAYEQFF
v_gene: TRBV4-2; d_gene: TRBD2; j_gene: TRBJ2-7; abundance: .; CDR3nt: TGTGCCAGCAGCCACCGTTCTAGCGGGAGGGCCCTCGAGCAGTACTTC; CDR3aa: CASSHRSSGRALEQYF
v_gene: TRBV14; d_gene: .; j_gene: TRBJ1-1; abundance: once; CDR3nt: TGTGCCAGCAGCCCTATCCAGGTAACTGAAGCTTTCTTT; CDR3aa: CASSPIQVTEAFF
v_gene: TRBV2; d_gene: TRBD2; j_gene: TRBJ2-1; abundance: .; CDR3nt: TGTGCCAGCAGGTCGGGGGGGCCTTGGAATGAGCAGTTCTTC; CDR3aa: CASRSGGPWNEQFF
v_gene: TRBV4-2; d_gene: .; j_gene: TRBJ2-5; abundance: .; CDR3nt: TGTGCCAGCAGCCAAGACAGGGTTGTGCAAGAGACCCAGTACTTC; CDR3aa: CASSQDRVVQETQYF
v_gene: TRBV7-2; d_gene: TRBD2; j_gene: TRBJ2-3; abundance: few; CDR3nt: TGTGCCAGCAGCCCTAACAGCGGGGGTGCAGATACGCAGTATTTT; CDR3aa: CASSPNSGGADTQYF
v_gene: TRBV19; d_gene: .; j_gene: TRBJ1-3; abundance: .; CDR3nt: TGTGCCAGTATTACTCGGGGGGTATCGGGAAACACCATATATTTT; CDR3aa: CASITRGVSGNTIYF
v_gene: TRBV4-2; d_gene: TRBD1; j_gene: TRBJ1-6; abundance: .; CDR3nt: TGTGCCAGCAGCCAAGAAACAGGGGGCAATTCACCCCTCCACTTT; CDR3aa: CASSQETGGNSPLHF
v_gene: TRBV3-1/TRBV3-2; d_gene: .; j_gene: TRBJ1-1; abundance: .; CDR3nt: TGTGCCAGCAGCCCCGGGAGGCTCCCAAGGGACACTGAAGCTTTCTTT; CDR3aa: CASSPGRLPRDTEAFF
v_gene: TRBV9; d_gene: TRBD2; j_gene: TRBJ2-2; abundance: .; CDR3nt: TGTGCCAGCAGCGTTTCCGGGACTAACGTTTTTTCGAGCACCGGGGAGCTGTTTTTT; CDR3aa: CASSVSGTNVFSSTGELFF
v_gene: TRBV5-1; d_gene: .; j_gene: TRBJ2-7; abundance: .; CDR3nt: TGCGCCAGCAGCCAAGAACCGGGACAAGGTCAGATGTACTTC; CDR3aa: CASSQEPGQGQMYF
v_gene: TRBV24-1; d_gene: TRBD1; j_gene: TRBJ2-5; abundance: .; CDR3nt: TGTGCCACCAGTGTAATCAGGGGGCCATTGAAGGAGACCCAGTACTTC; CDR3aa: CATSVIRGPLKETQYF
v_gene: TRBV19; d_gene: .; j_gene: TRBJ2-1; abundance: .; CDR3nt: TGTGCCAGTACCTCGGGCGGGGTGACCTACAATGAGCAGTTCTTC; CDR3aa: CASTSGGVTYNEQFF
v_gene: TRBV27; d_gene: .; j_gene: TRBJ2-5; abundance: once; CDR3nt: TGTGCCAGCAGTTTCAATAGAGAGACCCAGTACTTC; CDR3aa: CASSFNRETQYF
v_gene: TRBV7-6; d_gene: TRBD1; j_gene: TRBJ1-5; abundance: few; CDR3nt: TGTGCCAGCAGCCAGGGACAGGGGGCGATGCCCCAGCATTTT; CDR3aa: CASSQGQGAMPQHF
v_gene: TRBV25-1; d_gene: TRBD1; j_gene: TRBJ1-3; abundance: .; CDR3nt: TGTGCCAGCAGTGCCCCGGGACAGAGCTCTGGAAACACCATATATTTT; CDR3aa: CASSAPGQSSGNTIYF
v_gene: TRBV4-3; d_gene: .; j_gene: TRBJ2-1; abundance: .; CDR3nt: TGCGCCAGCAGCCAGTCTACAGGGTGGTATGAGCAGTTCTTC; CDR3aa: CASSQSTGWYEQFF
v_gene: TRBV24-1; d_gene: .; j_gene: TRBJ1-1; abundance: .; CDR3nt: TGTGCCACCAGTGATTCTAGGGGCGGTGGGACTTCTGAAGCTTTCTTT; CDR3aa: CATSDSRGGGTSEAFF
v_gene: TRBV4-2; d_gene: TRBD2; j_gene: TRBJ2-3; abundance: many; CDR3nt: TGTGCCAGCAGCCAAGATCAGGGCGGGGGGGCGGATACGCAGTATTTT; CDR3aa: CASSQDQGGGADTQYF
v_gene: TRBV6-4; d_gene: .; j_gene: TRBJ2-3; abundance: .; CDR3nt: TGTGCCAGGAGCCCCCGGGGCGGGGATAGCACAGATACGCAGTATTTT; CDR3aa: CARSPRGGDSTDTQYF
v_gene: TRBV5-1; d_gene: .; j_gene: TRBJ1-2; abundance: few; CDR3nt: TGCGCCAGCAGCCGACCTGGACTGAACTATGGCTACACCTTC; CDR3aa: CASSRPGLNYGYTF
v_gene: TRBV7-2; d_gene: TRBD2; j_gene: TRBJ2-1; abundance: .; CDR3nt: TGTGCCAGCAGCTTATCATTCCCCGGGCTAGCGGGGGGGAGGGAGCAGTTCTTC; CDR3aa: CASSLSFPGLAGGREQFF
v_gene: TRBV11-2; d_gene: TRBD1; j_gene: TRBJ2-1; abundance: .; CDR3nt: TGTGCCAGCAGCTTAGGGGGACAGGGCTTCTACAATGAGCAGTTCTTC; CDR3aa: CASSLGGQGFYNEQFF
v_gene: TRBV3-1/TRBV3-2; d_gene: TRBD1; j_gene: TRBJ1-1; abundance: .; CDR3nt: TGTGCCAGCAGCCAATCGACAGGGGGAGTTTCGATGAACACTGAAGCTTTCTTT; CDR3aa: CASSQSTGGVSMNTEAFF
v_gene: TRBV5-6; d_gene: .; j_gene: TRBJ2-5; abundance: few; CDR3nt: TGTGCCAGCAGCGACCGTCAAGGGGGACCCTTAGAGACCCAGTACTTC; CDR3aa: CASSDRQGGPLETQYF